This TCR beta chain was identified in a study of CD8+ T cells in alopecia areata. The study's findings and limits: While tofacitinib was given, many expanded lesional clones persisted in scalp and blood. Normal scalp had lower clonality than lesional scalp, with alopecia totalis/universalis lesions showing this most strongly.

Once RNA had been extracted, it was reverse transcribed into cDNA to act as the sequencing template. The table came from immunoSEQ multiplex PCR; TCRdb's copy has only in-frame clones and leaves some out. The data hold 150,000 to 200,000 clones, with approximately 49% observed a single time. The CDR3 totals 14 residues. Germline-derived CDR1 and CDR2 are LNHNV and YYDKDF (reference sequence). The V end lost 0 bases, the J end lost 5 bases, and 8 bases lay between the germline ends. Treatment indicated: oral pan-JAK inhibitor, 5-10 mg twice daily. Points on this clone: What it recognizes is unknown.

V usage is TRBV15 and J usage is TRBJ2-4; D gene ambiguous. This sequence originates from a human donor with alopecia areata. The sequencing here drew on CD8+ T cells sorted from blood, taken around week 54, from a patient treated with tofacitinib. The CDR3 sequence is CATSRDGSQNIQYF. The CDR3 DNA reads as TGTGCCACCAGCAGAGATGGTAGTCAAAACATTCAGTACTTC.